Listed below are T cell receptor beta chains from one sample, sequenced in a study of blood T cell repertoires in COVID-19. Only in-frame clones appear in the TCRdb table, and some are missing; sequencing was by immunoSEQ multiplex PCR. This sample yields about 200,000 clones, of which more than 70% are seen a single time; approximately 5% belongs to the top ten. The sample comprised PBMCs or T cells enriched from blood (not recorded which). The receptors come from a man aged 40-49 years with acute COVID-19. Each CDR3 is given with its conserved first and last residue. Each record gives: D gene, clone size, J gene, V gene, CDR3 DNA, CDR3 protein. D genes are given only for firm matches. Clone size, where shown, is once, few, many, or a class for clones that have expanded.

TRBD2 | few | TRBJ2-1 | TRBV7-9 | TGTGCCAGCAGATACTGGACTAGCGGGCGGTCCTACAATGAGCAGTTCTTC | CASRYWTSGRSYNEQFF
. | . | TRBJ1-1 | TRBV28 | TGTGCCAGCCTTTTCAGGGGCGATGAAGCTTTCTTT | CASLFRGDEAFF
TRBD1 | . | TRBJ2-2 | TRBV5-4 | TGTGCCAGCAGCTTGTGGCAGGGGGCGATCGGGGAGCTGTTTTTT | CASSLWQGAIGELFF
. | . | TRBJ2-7 | TRBV19 | TGTGCCAGTAGTAAGGACTACAGAAGCTCCTACGAGCAGTACTTC | CASSKDYRSSYEQYF
TRBD1 | once | TRBJ2-3 | TRBV3-1/TRBV3-2 | TGTGCCAGCAGCCCCGGGCGAGGACAGGCGACAGATACGCAGTATTTT | CASSPGRGQATDTQYF
. | . | TRBJ2-7 | TRBV6-1 | TGTGCCAGCAGTGAAGGGGTGAGCGGGACAACCTACGAGCAGTACTTC | CASSEGVSGTTYEQYF
. | . | TRBJ2-7 | TRBV19 | TGTGCCAGTAGTATAGCCGCGAGGAGCTCCTACGAGCAGTACTTC | CASSIAARSSYEQYF
TRBD2 | . | TRBJ2-5 | TRBV4-1 | TGCGCCAGCAGCCCGGGGCTAGCGGGACTGGAGACCCAGTACTTC | CASSPGLAGLETQYF
. | . | TRBJ1-1 | TRBV7-7 | TGTGCCAGCAGATTGAACAGGGTAGGGAGGGACACTGAAGCTTTCTTT | CASRLNRVGRDTEAFF
. | . | TRBJ1-6 | TRBV19 | TGTGCCAGTAGTGGAAGGGGGATTTCACCCCTCCACTTT | CASSGRGISPLHF
. | . | TRBJ1-3 | TRBV2 | TGTGCCAGCAGCGGGGCCGGGGGAAACTCTGGAAACACCATATATTTT | CASSGAGGNSGNTIYF
. | once | TRBJ2-3 | TRBV30 | TGTGCCTGGAGTGTTGCAGGCCGGGATACGCAGTATTTT | CAWSVAGRDTQYF
. | . | TRBJ2-1 | TRBV10-2 | TGCGCCACCAAACCCCAGGGGCGGTCCGGTGAGCAGTTCTTC | CATKPQGRSGEQFF
TRBD1 | . | TRBJ2-5 | TRBV9 | TGTGCCAGCAGCTTAGGGACAGGGGGCGGTGAGACCCAGTACTTC | CASSLGTGGGETQYF
TRBD1 | . | TRBJ2-7 | TRBV11-2 | TGTGCCAGCAGCGTCCCCGGACAGGGTTACGAGCAGTACTTC | CASSVPGQGYEQYF
. | . | TRBJ1-2 | TRBV5-1 | TGCGCCAGCAGCTTGGATGGACTACCTGGCGGCTACACCTTC | CASSLDGLPGGYTF
. | once | TRBJ1-6 | TRBV7-3 | TGTGCCAGCAGCCTACAGGGTTCGAGACCCCTCCACTTT | CASSLQGSRPLHF
. | few | TRBJ2-1 | TRBV6-2/TRBV6-3 | TGTGCCAGCAGCACAATATCCAATACCGTAAACAATGAGCAGTTCTTC | CASSTISNTVNNEQFF
. | . | TRBJ2-7 | TRBV24-1 | TGTGCCACCAGTGATGCCGGCCAGGGGACGTTCGAGCAGTACTTC | CATSDAGQGTFEQYF
. | . | TRBJ2-7 | TRBV11-1 | TGTGCCAGCAGCCCCGTCCGAGGAACCTACGAGCAGTACTTC | CASSPVRGTYEQYF
. | . | TRBJ1-1 | TRBV2 | TGTGCCAGCAGTGAGAGCAGGGAGGTAGAAGCTTTCTTT | CASSESREVEAFF
TRBD2 | once | TRBJ2-7 | TRBV28 | TGTGCCAGCAGGGGACTAGCGGATCTGGGGCCCTACGAGCAGTACTTC | CASRGLADLGPYEQYF
. | few | TRBJ1-1 | TRBV2 | TGTGCCAAGGGACTGTTTAACACTGAAGCTTTCTTT | CAKGLFNTEAFF
. | . | TRBJ2-2 | TRBV24-1 | TGTGCCACCAGCGCCAGGGATCTCGGCGGGGAGCTGTTTTTT | CATSARDLGGELFF
. | . | TRBJ2-6 | TRBV7-3 | TGTGCCAGCAGCCCTCCAGGGGCTGGGGCCAACGTCCTGACTTTC | CASSPPGAGANVLTF
. | few | TRBJ2-3 | TRBV5-1 | TGCGCCAGCAGGGCCACAGATACGCAGTATTTT | CASRATDTQYF
TRBD2 | . | TRBJ2-3 | TRBV4-2 | TGTGCCAGCAGCCAAGAGGGAGGGAAGCAGTATTTT | CASSQEGGKQYF
TRBD1 | . | TRBJ1-2 | TRBV27 | TGTGCCAGCAGTCCTCCAGGGGGTTATGGCTACACCTTC | CASSPPGGYGYTF
. | . | TRBJ1-2 | TRBV28 | TGTGCCAGCAGTTTAGCCTCTCCGTATACTAATGGCTACACCTTC | CASSLASPYTNGYTF
TRBD2 | . | TRBJ2-1 | TRBV10-1 | TGCGCCAGCAGTGGTTCAGCGGGAGGGCGTTACAATGAGCAGTTCTTC | CASSGSAGGRYNEQFF
. | . | TRBJ1-2 | TRBV28 | TGTGCCAGCAGTCCGACCTACGGGTTTGGCTACACCTTC | CASSPTYGFGYTF
. | . | TRBJ2-2 | TRBV7-3 | TGTGCCAGCAGCTTAAATGCTCGGGGCGGGGCAGACACCGGGGAGCTGTTTTTT | CASSLNARGGADTGELFF
TRBD2 | . | TRBJ2-7 | TRBV7-9 | TGTGCCAGCAGCTTAGGGTCGGGGACTACGGAGCAGTACTTC | CASSLGSGTTEQYF
TRBD2 | . | TRBJ2-6 | TRBV9 | TGTGCCAGCAGGGGACTAGCGGGGGGCTCTGGGGCCAACGTCCTGACTTTC | CASRGLAGGSGANVLTF
. | . | TRBJ2-5 | TRBV7-8 | TGTGCCAGCAGCTTACCAGGGCTCACCCAAGAGACCCAGTACTTC | CASSLPGLTQETQYF
TRBD1 | . | TRBJ1-6 | TRBV7-9 | TGTGCCAGCAGCCGTTGGACAGGGGAAGGTAGTTCACCCCTCCACTTT | CASSRWTGEGSSPLHF
. | . | TRBJ1-1 | TRBV3-1/TRBV3-2 | TGTGCCAGCAGCCAAGCTAGAACAAGGGGCACTGAAGCTTTCTTT | CASSQARTRGTEAFF
. | . | TRBJ1-2 | TRBV6-6 | TGTGCCAGCAGTTCAAGGGCAGGGCACTCCTATGGCTACACCTTC | CASSSRAGHSYGYTF
. | . | TRBJ1-2 | TRBV7-3 | TGTGCCAGCAGCCAGAATGGAGGCGGGGATGGCTACACCTTC | CASSQNGGGDGYTF
TRBD1 | . | TRBJ1-2 | TRBV19 | TGTGCCAGTTCCAGGACAGGGACCTATGGCTACACCTTC | CASSRTGTYGYTF
TRBD2 | . | TRBJ2-5 | TRBV5-1 | TGCGCCAGCCGGGGGGGTGAAGAGACCCAGTACTTC | CASRGGEETQYF
. | . | TRBJ1-4 | TRBV5-1 | TGCGCCAGCAGCTTGGCCGCGGGGCCTACTAATGAAAAACTGTTTTTT | CASSLAAGPTNEKLFF
. | once | TRBJ2-7 | TRBV7-2 | TGTGCCAGCAGCTTAAGCCACGAGCAGTACTTC | CASSLSHEQYF
. | . | TRBJ2-7 | TRBV28 | TGTGCCAGCAGGAGCGGCAGCTCCTACGAGCAGTACTTC | CASRSGSSYEQYF
TRBD2 | . | TRBJ2-3 | TRBV27 | TGTGCCAGCAGTTTAAGGACTAGCGGGGGGGGCACAGATACGCAGTATTTT | CASSLRTSGGGTDTQYF
. | . | TRBJ1-1 | TRBV7-9 | TGTGCCAGCAGCTTAGGCAGGGGAGAAGCTTTCTTT | CASSLGRGEAFF
TRBD2 | . | TRBJ2-1 | TRBV28 | TGTGCCAGCAGTTTGGCTTCTAGCGGGAGCAATGAGCAGTTCTTC | CASSLASSGSNEQFF
. | . | TRBJ2-7 | TRBV7-3 | TGTGCCAGCAGCTTAAGGGCGGGATCACGGGCAGACGAGCAGTACTTC | CASSLRAGSRADEQYF
. | . | TRBJ2-2 | TRBV5-4 | TGTGCCAGCAGCTTGGTGGCTGGGGGGGCTTATGGGGAGCTGTTTTTT | CASSLVAGGAYGELFF
. | . | TRBJ2-2 | TRBV7-7 | TGTGCTACGGGCGGGGAGCTGTTTTTT | CATGGELFF
TRBD2 | . | TRBJ2-7 | TRBV4-1 | TGCGCCAGCAGCCAAGATCGGAGCGGGAGAGCCGCCGAGCAGTACTTC | CASSQDRSGRAAEQYF
TRBD2 | . | TRBJ2-1 | TRBV25-1 | TGTGCCAGCAGTGAATCCGGGGGGTCCTACAATGAGCAGTTCTTC | CASSESGGSYNEQFF
. | . | TRBJ1-1 | TRBV5-1 | TGCGCCAGCAGCTTGCATGGGGGAGGCACTGAAGCTTTCTTT | CASSLHGGGTEAFF
TRBD2 | . | TRBJ2-7 | TRBV5-1 | TGCGCCAGCAGCTTGATAGCGGGAGCCTACGAGCAGTACTTC | CASSLIAGAYEQYF